Listed here are 17 T cell receptor beta chains from one sample, sequenced in a study of blood T cell repertoires in COVID-19. The table came from immunoSEQ multiplex PCR; TCRdb's copy has only in-frame clones and leaves some out. The sample holds around 300,000 clones, around nine tenths seen once. Sequenced sample: PBMCs or T cells enriched from blood (not recorded which). The receptors derive from a woman aged 60 to 75 who had recovered from COVID-19.

The genes are TRBV19 and TRBJ2-2, with 8 bases that match TRBD1. Germline assignment: CDR1 LNHDA and CDR2 SQIVND (reference sequence). With V trimmed by 5 bases and J by 7 bases, 3 bases remained unmatched. The CDR3 runs 13 residues. As DNA, the CDR3 is TGTGCCAGTAGTCCCAGGGGGCGCGGGGAGCTGTTTTTT. Translation: CASSPRGRGELFF.

As concerns this clone: A junction end diverges from the germline sequence, so it may reflect a read error. The rearrangement joins TRBV7-7 to TRBJ2-7, with 11 positions matching TRBD2. From germline, CDR1 is SSHAT and CDR2 FNYEAQ (reference sequence). The CDR3 is made up of 15 amino acids. CDR3 coding DNA: TGTGCTAGCAGCCCAGGGACTAGCGGCTTGGGCGAGCAGTACTTC. Protein: CASSPGTSGLGEQYF.

With regard to this clone: At one end, the junction sequence differs from germline, possibly due to a read error. The CDR3 sequence: CASSLDISGPREDF. The CDR3, as DNA: TGCGCCAGCAGCTTGGATATTAGCGGACCACGAGAGGACTTC. The chain combines TRBV5-1 with TRBJ2-7, with a tentative D call TRBD2 (6 bases). The CDR3 extends over 14 amino acids. Germline V gene data show CDR1 as SGHRS and CDR2 as YFSETQ.

In DNA, the CDR3 is TGCGCCAGCAGCGACCTGTCTCTAGCGGGGGGGCAAGAGACCCAGTACTTC. Protein: CASSDLSLAGGQETQYF. The J gene is TRBJ2-5, the V gene TRBV5-1; 12 nucleotides match TRBD2. There are 17 residues in the CDR3. CDR1 SGHRS and CDR2 YFSETQ come from the germline V gene. V was clipped by 4 bases and J by 2 bases; unmatched bases: 9. The full variable domain, its missing parts supplied by reference TRBV5-1 and TRBJ2-5, is KAGVTQTPRYLIKTRGQQVTLSCSPISGHRSVSWYQQTPGQGLQFLFEYFSETQRNKGNFPGRFSGRQFSNSRSEMNVSTLELGDSALYLCASSDLSLAGGQETQYFGPGTRLLVL.

This chain uses TRBV5-1 with TRBJ2-7, with TRBD1 matching over 9 bases. Trimming removed 6 bases from V and 2 bases from J; junction bases left unmatched: 6. The CDR3 length is 14 residues. CDR1 and CDR2 from the germline V gene are SGHRS and YFSETQ. The CDR3, as DNA: TGCGCCAGCACCCGGGACAGGGCAACCTACGAGCAGTACTTC. It translates to CASTRDRATYEQYF.

This chain links TRBV30 with TRBJ1-2; D uncertain. Germline CDR1 and CDR2: GTSNPN and SVGIG (reference sequence). V was trimmed by 3 bases and J by 3 bases, leaving 14 bases between them. The CDR3 extends over 14 amino acids. In nucleotides, the CDR3 is TGTGCCTGGAGGGTGTCAGCGCTCTACTATGGCTACACCTTC. Protein: CAWRVSALYYGYTF.

CDR3 sequence reads: CATSIPLSANQPQHF. CDR3 in DNA: TGCGCCACCTCAATCCCCCTATCTGCCAATCAGCCCCAGCATTTT. The chain recombines TRBV5-1 with TRBJ1-5, with no clear D. Germline V gene data show CDR1 as SGHRS and CDR2 as YFSETQ. The CDR3 has 15 residues. V shed 9 bases and J shed 3 bases, with 19 bases lying between them. The full variable domain, in which reference TRBV5-1 and TRBJ1-5 provide the parts outside the CDR3, is KAGVTQTPRYLIKTRGQQVTLSCSPISGHRSVSWYQQTPGQGLQFLFEYFSETQRNKGNFPGRFSGRQFSNSRSEMNVSTLELGDSALYLCATSIPLSANQPQHFGDGTRLSIL.

This clone has more than one count but fewer than ten. The rearrangement uses TRBV9 and TRBJ1-3; D call uncertain. This CDR3 comprises 14 residues. Trimming removed 4 bases from V and 1 base from J, with 9 bases in between. CDR1 and CDR2 from the germline V gene are SGDLS and YYNGEE. CDR3 loop: CASSPERSGNTIYF. CDR3 coding DNA: TGTGCCAGCAGCCCCGAGCGGTCTGGAAACACCATATATTTT.

This chain joins TRBV28 and TRBJ2-7; D not certain. Germline loops: CDR1 MDHEN, CDR2 SYDVKM. The CDR3 extends over 11 amino acids. Trimming cost V 6 bases and J 4 bases, with 7 bases left between them. The CDR3 bases are TGTGCCAGCAGAACGCAGTACGAGCAGTACTTC. As protein: CASRTQYEQYF.

This clone appeared once. The rearrangement joins TRBV3-1 (or the pseudogene TRBV3-2) to TRBJ1-3; 7 bases line up with TRBD1. Unmatched junction bases numbered 10, after V lost 4 bases and J lost 4 bases. The CDR3 contains 16 residues. Germline lookup yields CDR1 LGHDT and CDR2 YNNKEL (reference sequence). CDR3: CASSPSATGPGNTIYF. The CDR3 nucleotides read TGTGCCAGCAGCCCTTCCGCGACAGGGCCAGGAAACACCATATATTTT.

V gene TRBV6-5 combines with J gene TRBJ2-3; 7 nucleotides match TRBD1. Germline V lookup: CDR1 MNHEY, CDR2 SVGAGI. V lost 7 bases, J lost 1 base, and 8 bases stayed unmatched. The CDR3 totals 15 residues. This chain's CDR3 is CASNLGQAGTDTQYF. In DNA form, the CDR3 reads TGTGCCAGCAACCTCGGACAGGCCGGCACAGATACGCAGTATTTT.

The chain links TRBV27 to TRBJ2-3, with D tentatively TRBD1 (6 bases). Trimming took off 2 bases at V and 0 bases at J, with 15 bases between the two ends. Germline assignment: CDR1 MNHEY and CDR2 SMNVEV (reference sequence). This CDR3 has 17 amino acids. CDR3 in DNA: TGTGCCAGCAGTTTAGGACAGCGAGTCACTAGCACAGATACGCAGTATTTT. Encoded protein: CASSLGQRVTSTDTQYF.

The genes are TRBV28 and TRBJ2-1; 8 nucleotides match TRBD2. V shed 2 bases and J 4 bases; nucleotides not matched to a gene: 4. Germline values: CDR1 MDHEN, CDR2 SYDVKM. The CDR3 length is 15 residues. DNA of the CDR3: TGTGCCAGCAGTTTACATTCGGGAGGGTACAATGAGCAGTTCTTC. Its translation is CASSLHSGGYNEQFF.

The chain has TRBV28 and TRBJ1-4; maybe TRBD1 (6 bases). The germline V gene encodes CDR1 MDHEN and CDR2 SYDVKM. Trimming took off 3 bases at V and 7 bases at J, with 12 bases between the two ends. CDR3 length equals 14 residues. The CDR3 bases are TGTGCCAGCAGTTTGGGAGGGACACTTGAAAAACTGTTTTTT. Translation: CASSLGGTLEKLFF.

This clone was recorded once. The rearrangement joins TRBV28 to TRBJ1-2; TRBD1 agrees at 7 bases. After removal of 2 bases from V and 7 bases from J, the junction contained 10 bases not matched to a gene. CDR1 is MDHEN and CDR2 is SYDVKM in the germline V gene. The CDR3 contains 15 residues. The CDR3 DNA follows: TGTGCCAGCAGTTTAACCTTAAACAGGGGATCTGGCTACACCTTC. Translated, it gives CASSLTLNRGSGYTF.

The chain has TRBV5-4 and TRBJ2-7; the D gene is possibly TRBD1 (6 bases). CDR3 length equals 13 residues. V was clipped by 3 bases and J by 3 bases, with 10 bases between them. Germline CDR1 SGHNT, CDR2 YYREEE (reference sequence). The CDR3 region has the DNA TGTGCCAGCAGCTCGCAGGGGAGCTACGAGCAGTACTTC. Its translation: CASSSQGSYEQYF.

The V call is TRBV6-2 or TRBV6-3, the J call TRBJ2-1, with TRBD2 matching 8 bases. The length of the CDR3 is 15 residues. J was trimmed by 1 base and V by 5 bases; bases with no gene match: 4. Per the germline V gene, CDR1 is MNHEY and CDR2 is SVGEGT. This chain's CDR3 is CASSTREGSYNEQFF. The CDR3, as DNA: TGTGCCAGCAGTACCCGGGAGGGGTCCTACAATGAGCAGTTCTTC.